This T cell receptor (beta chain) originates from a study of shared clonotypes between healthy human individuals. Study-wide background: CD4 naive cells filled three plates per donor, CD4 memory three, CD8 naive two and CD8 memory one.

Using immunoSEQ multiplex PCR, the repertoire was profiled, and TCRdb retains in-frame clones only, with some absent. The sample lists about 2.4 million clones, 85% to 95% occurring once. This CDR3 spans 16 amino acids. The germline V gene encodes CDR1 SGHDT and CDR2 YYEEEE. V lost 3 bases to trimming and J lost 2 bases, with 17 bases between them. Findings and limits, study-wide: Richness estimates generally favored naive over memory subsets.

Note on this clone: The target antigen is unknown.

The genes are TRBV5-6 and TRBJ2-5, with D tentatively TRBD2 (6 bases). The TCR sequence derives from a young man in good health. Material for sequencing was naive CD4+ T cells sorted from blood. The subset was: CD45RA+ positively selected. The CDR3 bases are TGTGCCAGCAGCTCCAGAGCGGGTTGGGGACAAGAGACCCAGTACTTC. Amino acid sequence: CASSSRAGWGQETQYF.